This paragraph reports one TCR beta chain. The data derive from a study of memory CD4+ T cells and cytomegalovirus serostatus. Assay used: immunoSEQ multiplex PCR; TCRdb lists only in-frame clones, some missing. The sample includes 65,000 to 95,000 clones, 75% to 90% of them seen just once. Single viable CD3+CD4+CD8-CD45RO+ cells were sorted as the memory CD4+ T cells. CDR1 LGHNA and CDR2 YSLEER come from the germline V gene. The ends were cut back, 2 bases at V and 3 bases at J, with 13 bases in the middle. This CDR3 spans 15 amino acids. The material sequenced was memory CD4+ T cells from blood. V is TRBV4-3 and J is TRBJ1-1, with D hard to call. This receptor was taken from an adult in good health and CMV-seronegative. For the CDR3, the DNA is TGCGCCAGCAGCCAAAACTCTTTGGCAGACACTGAAGCTTTCTTT. It specifies CASSQNSLADTEAFF.